The 4 T cell receptor beta chains below were found in one sample sequenced in a study of blood T cell repertoires in COVID-19. Clones were sequenced by immunoSEQ multiplex PCR, and TCRdb holds only the in-frame ones, with some missing. The sample carries 150,000 to 170,000 clones, approximately 73% recorded once. The specimen sequenced was peripheral blood. Every receptor here comes from an elderly woman with acute or convalescent COVID-19.

The table lists this clone with a few counts. This chain connects TRBV7-2 to TRBJ1-2; no firm D call. CDR3 length equals 12 residues. Trimming left V 4 bases short and J 4 bases short, with 7 bases between. From germline, CDR1 is SGHTA and CDR2 FQGNSA. The chain's CDR3 is CASSSPSYGYTF. For the CDR3, the DNA is TGTGCCAGCAGCTCCCCGTCCTATGGCTACACCTTC.

The J gene is TRBJ2-5, the V gene TRBV5-6; D gene unclear. V was shortened by 9 bases and J by 2 bases, with 17 bases between the two germline ends. The CDR3 is 14 residues long. The germline gives CDR1 SGHDT, CDR2 YYEEEE. The CDR3 loop reads CATARVMDQETQYF. In nucleotides, the CDR3 is TGTGCCACCGCACGGGTTATGGATCAAGAGACCCAGTACTTC. Filled out from reference TRBV5-6 and TRBJ2-5, the complete variable domain reads DAGVTQSPTHLIKTRGQQVTLRCSPKSGHDTVSWYQQALGQGPQFIFQYYEEEERQRGNFPDRFSGHQFPNYSSELNVNALLLGDSALYLCATARVMDQETQYFGPGTRLLVL.

The chain couples TRBV5-1 to TRBJ1-1; 10 bases align to TRBD1. The CDR3 has 15 residues. CDR1 and CDR2 from the germline V gene are SGHRS and YFSETQ. V shed 0 bases and J 5 bases; nucleotides not matched to a gene: 4. CDR3 bases: TGCGCCAGCAGCTTGGTAGGACAGGGGGGGACTGAAGCTTTCTTT. It yields the protein CASSLVGQGGTEAFF.

This chain links TRBV7-8 with TRBJ2-2, with TRBD2 as a possible D gene (5 bases). The CDR3 has 15 residues. CDR1 and CDR2 from the germline V gene are SGHVS and FQNEAQ. The V end was cut by 8 bases, the J end by 6 bases, with 19 bases between. CDR3 DNA sequence: TGTGCCAGCGGCCGGCGCCCCTCGAGGGCCGGGGAGCTGTTTTTT. Protein: CASGRRPSRAGELFF.